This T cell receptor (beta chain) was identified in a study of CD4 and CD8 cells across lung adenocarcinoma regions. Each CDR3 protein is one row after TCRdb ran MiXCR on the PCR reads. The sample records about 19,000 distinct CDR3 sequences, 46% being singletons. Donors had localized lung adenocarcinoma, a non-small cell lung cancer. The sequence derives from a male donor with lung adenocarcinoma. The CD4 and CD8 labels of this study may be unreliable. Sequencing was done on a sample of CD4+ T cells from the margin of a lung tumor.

In nucleotides, the CDR3 is TGTGCCAGCAGCTTCGTAGGGACTAGCGGGAGGGCCCTAGATACGCAGTATTTT. Its translation is CASSFVGTSGRALDTQYF. This chain uses TRBV5-8 with TRBJ2-3; TRBD2 aligns across 16 bases. The CDR3 contains 18 residues. CDR1 SGHTS and CDR2 YDEGEE come from the germline V gene. V lost 2 bases to trimming and J lost 5 bases; unmatched junction nucleotides: 8.